This T cell receptor (beta chain) is drawn from a study of control samples from healthy donors and cancer patients. Trimming took off 2 bases at V and 6 bases at J, with 5 bases between the two ends. The CDR3 is made up of 12 amino acids. The method was immunoSEQ multiplex PCR; TCRdb's version includes in-frame clones alone and lacks a portion of them. The sample contains 150,000 to 190,000 clones, 93% of which appear only once. Sequencing was performed on blood. The chain uses TRBV12-3 or TRBV12-4 and TRBJ2-1, with D uncertain. This TCR derives from a man aged 45-60 years in good health. CDR3 bases: TGTGCCAGCAGTTTACAAGTCAATGAGCAGTTCTTC. This sequence encodes CASSLQVNEQFF.